These T cell receptor beta chains were read from a single sample in a study of blood T cells in healthy people across ages. TCRdb processed the 5' RACE reads anew with MiXCR; each CDR3 protein has one entry. The sample consists of 1.5 million or so distinct CDR3 sequences, roughly 43% of them appearing once. Material: blood. The receptors here all came from a woman between 18 and 29 years old in good health. CDR3s include the opening cysteine and the closing phenylalanine or tryptophan. Fields, in order: clone size, CDR3 length, D gene, V gene, J gene, CDR3 protein, CDR3 DNA. The D gene is left open where the match is weak. Size values are once, few and many counts, or a class for expanded clones, and some rows have none.

few	14	TRBD1	TRBV19	TRBJ1-2	CASSIIGQGAGYTF	TGTGCCAGTAGTATAATTGGACAGGGGGCTGGCTACACCTTC
NA	15	TRBD2	TRBV6-5	TRBJ2-5	CASSPAERGGNEQYF	TGTGCCAGCAGTCCCGCGGAGCGGGGGGGCAATGAGCAGTACTTC
few	12	NA	TRBV27	TRBJ1-1	CASSFIGTEAFF	TGTGCCAGCAGTTTTATAGGCACTGAAGCTTTCTTT
NA	15	NA	TRBV4-1	TRBJ1-1	CASSPRGHANTEAFF	TGCGCCAGCAGCCCGCGGGGACACGCGAACACTGAAGCTTTCTTT
NA	11	NA	TRBV20-1	TRBJ2-1	CSAGVRDEQFF	TGCAGTGCTGGGGTACGGGATGAGCAGTTCTTC
once	15	TRBD2	TRBV28	TRBJ2-1	CASSLWTSGNNEQFF	TGTGCCAGCAGTTTATGGACTAGCGGGAACAATGAGCAGTTCTTC
few	14	NA	TRBV20-1	TRBJ2-7	CSASPSSAAYEQYF	TGCAGTGCTAGCCCCTCTAGCGCAGCCTACGAGCAGTACTTC
few	15	NA	TRBV4-1	TRBJ2-3	CASSQENRGWDTQYF	TGCGCCAGCAGCCAAGAAAATCGGGGGTGGGATACGCAGTATTTT
NA	20	NA	TRBV7-8	TRBJ1-3	CASSSPPMPAGAPPGNTIYF	TGTGCCAGCAGCTCACCCCCGATGCCAGCAGGGGCTCCTCCTGGAAACACCATATATTTT
NA	15	NA	TRBV7-8	TRBJ2-7	CASSPPAQPPYEQYF	TGTGCCAGCAGCCCCCCGGCTCAGCCCCCCTACGAGCAGTACTTC
NA	14	NA	TRBV21-1	TRBJ1-1	CASSKARLATEAFF	TGTGCCAGCAGCAAAGCGCGCCTGGCCACTGAAGCTTTCTTT
NA	16	TRBD1	TRBV27	TRBJ1-2	CASSFSTGAARYGYTF	TGTGCCAGCAGTTTCAGTACAGGGGCTGCTAGGTATGGCTACACCTTC
few	14	TRBD1	TRBV27	TRBJ1-5	CASSSRQGFQPQHF	TGTGCCAGCAGCTCCCGACAGGGGTTTCAGCCCCAGCATTTT
NA	18	NA	TRBV10-3	TRBJ2-7	CAISESVAGELGSYEQYF	TGTGCCATCAGTGAGTCGGTGGCGGGCGAATTGGGGTCCTACGAGCAGTACTTC
NA	15	NA	TRBV20-1	TRBJ2-6	CSAYGHPSGANVLTF	TGCAGTGCTTATGGACACCCCTCTGGGGCCAACGTCCTGACTTTC
once	15	NA	TRBV7-9	TRBJ2-1	CASSADGVIYNEQFF	TGTGCCAGCAGCGCAGACGGGGTGATATACAATGAGCAGTTCTTC
NA	14	NA	TRBV7-9	TRBJ1-1	CASSSIGRTTEAFF	TGTGCCAGCAGCTCCATAGGTCGAACGACTGAAGCTTTCTTT
few	14	NA	TRBV6-5	TRBJ2-7	CASRSGRDSYEQYF	TGTGCCAGCAGATCGGGACGGGACTCCTACGAGCAGTACTTC
NA	15	TRBD1	TRBV10-3	TRBJ1-1	CAISESYRGGTEAFF	TGTGCCATCAGTGAGTCGTACAGGGGAGGCACTGAAGCTTTCTTT
few	15	NA	TRBV20-1	TRBJ1-3	CSARVRTSSGNTIYF	TGCAGTGCTAGAGTTAGGACCAGCTCTGGAAACACCATATATTTT
NA	16	NA	TRBV4-3	TRBJ1-1	CVSSQGAAGTDTEAFF	TGCGTCAGCAGCCAAGGAGCGGCAGGGACCGACACTGAAGCTTTCTTT
NA	14	NA	TRBV9	TRBJ2-5	CTSSVASFQETQYF	TGTACCAGCAGCGTGGCATCCTTCCAAGAGACCCAGTACTTC
few	14	TRBD1	TRBV10-3	TRBJ2-7	CAISDGTGVYEQYF	TGTGCCATCAGTGACGGGACAGGGGTCTACGAGCAGTACTTC
NA	14	NA	TRBV20-1	TRBJ2-1	CSASGTPTNNEQFF	TGCAGTGCTTCCGGGACGCCAACTAACAATGAGCAGTTCTTC
NA	15	NA	TRBV18	TRBJ1-1	CASSTQAQGYTEAFF	TGTGCCAGCTCAACCCAAGCACAGGGTTACACTGAAGCTTTCTTT